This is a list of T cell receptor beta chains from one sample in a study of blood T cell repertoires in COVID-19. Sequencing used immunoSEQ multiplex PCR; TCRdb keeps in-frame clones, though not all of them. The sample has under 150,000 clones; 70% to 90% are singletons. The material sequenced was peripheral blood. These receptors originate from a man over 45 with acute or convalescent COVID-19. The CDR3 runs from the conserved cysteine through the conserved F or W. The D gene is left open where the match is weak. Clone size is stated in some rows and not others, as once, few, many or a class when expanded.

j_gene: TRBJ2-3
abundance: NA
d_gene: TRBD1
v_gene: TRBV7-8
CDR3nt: TGTGCCAGCAGCTTCGGACACCAGACAGGGTATGGCACAGATACGCAGTATTTT
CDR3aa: CASSFGHQTGYGTDTQYF

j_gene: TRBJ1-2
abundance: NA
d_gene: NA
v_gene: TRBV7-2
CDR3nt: TGTGCCAGCAGCACCCGAACGGGACTGACAGATGGCTACACCTTC
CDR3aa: CASSTRTGLTDGYTF

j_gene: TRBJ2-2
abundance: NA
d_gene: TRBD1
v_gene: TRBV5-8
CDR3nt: TGTGCCAGCACCCTGGGACAGACCAACACCGGGGAGCTGTTTTTT
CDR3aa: CASTLGQTNTGELFF

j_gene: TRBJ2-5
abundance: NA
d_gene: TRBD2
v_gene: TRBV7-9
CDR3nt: TGTGCCAGCAGCCAGCGACTAGCGGGGCAAGAGACCCAGTACTTC
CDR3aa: CASSQRLAGQETQYF

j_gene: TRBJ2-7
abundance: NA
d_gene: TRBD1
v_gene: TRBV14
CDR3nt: TGTGCCAGCAGCCCGGGACAGATGCTCCCCTACGAGCAGTACTTC
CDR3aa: CASSPGQMLPYEQYF

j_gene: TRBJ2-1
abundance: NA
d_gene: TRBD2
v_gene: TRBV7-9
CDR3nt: TGTGCCAGCAGCTTAACCGGGACTAACAATGAGCAGTTCTTC
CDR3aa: CASSLTGTNNEQFF

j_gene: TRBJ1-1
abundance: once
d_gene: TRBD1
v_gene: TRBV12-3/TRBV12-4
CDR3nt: TGTGCCAGCAGTTATAGGACAGGGGTTGAAGCTTTCTTT
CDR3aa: CASSYRTGVEAFF

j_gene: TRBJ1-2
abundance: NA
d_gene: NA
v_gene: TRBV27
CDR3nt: TGTGCCAGCAGGAAAGACAGCGACTATGGCTACACCTTC
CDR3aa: CASRKDSDYGYTF

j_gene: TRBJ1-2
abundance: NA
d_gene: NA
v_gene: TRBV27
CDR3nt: TGTGCCAGCAGTCCCAGTACGGGACACCTTAACTATGGCTACACCTTC
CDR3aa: CASSPSTGHLNYGYTF

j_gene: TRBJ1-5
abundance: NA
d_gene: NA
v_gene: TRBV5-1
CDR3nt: TGCGCCAGCAGCTTGCAAGGGGAAGGGAATCAGCCCCAGCATTTT
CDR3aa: CASSLQGEGNQPQHF

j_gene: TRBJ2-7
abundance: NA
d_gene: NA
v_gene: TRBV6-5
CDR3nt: TGTGCCAGCAGTTACTCGGAGGGGACCTACGAGCAGTACTTC
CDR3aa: CASSYSEGTYEQYF

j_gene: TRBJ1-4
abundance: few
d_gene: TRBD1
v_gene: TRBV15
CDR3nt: TGTGCCACCAGCAGAGAGACGGACAGGGGTAATGAAAAACTGTTTTTT
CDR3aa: CATSRETDRGNEKLFF

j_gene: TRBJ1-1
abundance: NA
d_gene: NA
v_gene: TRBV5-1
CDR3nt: TGCGCCAGCAGCTTGGGAAACATGAACACTGAAGCTTTCTTT
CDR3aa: CASSLGNMNTEAFF

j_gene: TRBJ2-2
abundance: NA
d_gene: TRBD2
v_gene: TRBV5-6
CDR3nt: TGTGCCAGCAGCTTCGGACTAGCGGGGACCGGGGAGCTGTTTTTT
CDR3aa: CASSFGLAGTGELFF

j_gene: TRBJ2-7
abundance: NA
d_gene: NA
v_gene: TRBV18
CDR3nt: TGTGCCAGCTCACCATCCCCGGGAGTTTACGAGCAGTACTTC
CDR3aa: CASSPSPGVYEQYF

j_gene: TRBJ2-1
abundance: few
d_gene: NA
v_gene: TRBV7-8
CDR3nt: TGTGCCAGCAGCCCCCCCGGGGCGGGATCGAAAAATGAGCAGTTCTTC
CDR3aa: CASSPPGAGSKNEQFF

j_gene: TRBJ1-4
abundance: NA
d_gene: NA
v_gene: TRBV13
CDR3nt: TGTGCCAGCAGCTTAGATTCCGGGAGCAGGTCTAATGAAAAACTGTTTTTT
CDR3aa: CASSLDSGSRSNEKLFF

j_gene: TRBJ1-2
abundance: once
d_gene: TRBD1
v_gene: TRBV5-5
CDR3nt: TGTGCCAGCAGCCGGGGACAGGGATTCTATGGCTACACCTTC
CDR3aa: CASSRGQGFYGYTF

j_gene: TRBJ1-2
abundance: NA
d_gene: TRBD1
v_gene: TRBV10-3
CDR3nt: TGTGCCACAGGGGGGACAGGGAGGGCCTATGGCTACACCTTC
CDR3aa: CATGGTGRAYGYTF

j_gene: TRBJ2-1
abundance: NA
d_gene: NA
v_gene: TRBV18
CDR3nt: TGTGCCAGCTCACCAAGCGGTCTAGACAATGAGCAGTTCTTC
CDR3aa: CASSPSGLDNEQFF

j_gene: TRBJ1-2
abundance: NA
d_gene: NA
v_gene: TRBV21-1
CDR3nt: TGTGCCAGCAGCAAGGCTTACTGGGAGATCTTTAACTATGGCTACACCTTC
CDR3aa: CASSKAYWEIFNYGYTF

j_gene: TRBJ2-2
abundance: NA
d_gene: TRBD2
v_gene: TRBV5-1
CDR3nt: TGCGCCAGCACGGGACTAGCGGGTCACACCGGGGAGCTGTTTTTT
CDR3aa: CASTGLAGHTGELFF

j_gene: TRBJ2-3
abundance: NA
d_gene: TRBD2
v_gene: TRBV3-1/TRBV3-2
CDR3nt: TGTGCCAGCAGCCAAGATATGAGGGAAGCGGGAGCCCTCACAGATACGCAGTATTTT
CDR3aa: CASSQDMREAGALTDTQYF

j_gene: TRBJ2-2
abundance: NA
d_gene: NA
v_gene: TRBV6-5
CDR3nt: TGTGCCAGCAGTTACTCGGACAATCCCGGGGAGCTGTTTTTT
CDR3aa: CASSYSDNPGELFF

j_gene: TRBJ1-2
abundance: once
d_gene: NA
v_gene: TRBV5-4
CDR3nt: TGTGCCAGCAGCTTGGCCGGGGGTGGCTACACCTTC
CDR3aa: CASSLAGGGYTF

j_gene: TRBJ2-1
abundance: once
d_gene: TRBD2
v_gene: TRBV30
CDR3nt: TGTGCCTGGAGTAGAGAGACTAGCGGCCACAATGAGCAGTTCTTC
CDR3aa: CAWSRETSGHNEQFF

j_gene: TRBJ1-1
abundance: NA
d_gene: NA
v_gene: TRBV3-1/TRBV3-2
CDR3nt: TGTGCCAGCAGCCGGGGCAAGAACACTGAAGCTTTCTTT
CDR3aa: CASSRGKNTEAFF

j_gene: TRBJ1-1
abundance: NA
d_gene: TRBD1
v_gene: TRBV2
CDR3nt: TGTGCCAGCAGAGCCGGGACAGGGGTGTCCGGGAACACTGAAGCTTTCTTT
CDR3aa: CASRAGTGVSGNTEAFF

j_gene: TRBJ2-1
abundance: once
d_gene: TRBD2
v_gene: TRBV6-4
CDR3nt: TGTGCCAGCAGTACCAAAGCGGGAGGCTACAATGAGCAGTTCTTC
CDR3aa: CASSTKAGGYNEQFF

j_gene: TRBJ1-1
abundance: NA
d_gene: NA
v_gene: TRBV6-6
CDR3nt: TGTGCCAGCAACCCCGGGACACAGGCTTTCTTT
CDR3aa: CASNPGTQAFF

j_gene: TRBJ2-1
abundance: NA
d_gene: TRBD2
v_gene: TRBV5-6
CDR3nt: TGTGCCAGCAGCTTTTCGGGAGGCGAGCAGTTCTTC
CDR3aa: CASSFSGGEQFF

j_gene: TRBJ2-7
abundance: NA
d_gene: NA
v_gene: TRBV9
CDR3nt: TGTGCCAGCAGCGTAGACGAGGGTGTCTCCTACGAGCAGTACTTC
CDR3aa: CASSVDEGVSYEQYF

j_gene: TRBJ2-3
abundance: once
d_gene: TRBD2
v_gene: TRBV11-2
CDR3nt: TGTGCCAGCAGCCTACGACTAGCGGCTAGCACAGATACGCAGTATTTT
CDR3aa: CASSLRLAASTDTQYF

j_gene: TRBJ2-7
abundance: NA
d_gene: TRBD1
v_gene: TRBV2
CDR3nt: TGTGCCAGCACCCCGGGACAGGAGTACTACGAGCAGTACTTC
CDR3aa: CASTPGQEYYEQYF

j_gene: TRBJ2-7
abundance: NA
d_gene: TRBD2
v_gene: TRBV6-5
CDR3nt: TGTGCCAGCAGTTCCTCCAGGACTAGCGGAACCTACGAGCAGTACTTC
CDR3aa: CASSSSRTSGTYEQYF

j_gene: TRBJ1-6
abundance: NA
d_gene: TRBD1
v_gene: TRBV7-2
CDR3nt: TGTGCCAGCAGCTTAATAGGGACAGAAAATTCACCCCTCCACTTT
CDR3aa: CASSLIGTENSPLHF